The 17 T cell receptor beta chains listed next were all sequenced from one sample in a study of T cell repertoires in cytomegalovirus infection. TCRdb reprocessed the reads with MiXCR, giving one entry per CDR3 protein. The data contain approximately 500,000 distinct CDR3 sequences, roughly 29% of them seen just once; the ten biggest clones take up over 10%. Sequencing used PBMCs. The receptors originated from a human donor in good health (CMV status not recorded). Some clones in this sample may be carry-over from other donors' samples.

This clonotype has only a few counts. This rearrangement joins TRBV11-3 to TRBJ2-3; D uncertain. The CDR3 extends over 13 amino acids. Germline loops: CDR1 SGHNT, CDR2 YENEEA. V was trimmed by 6 bases and J by 2 bases, leaving 9 bases between them. The CDR3 DNA reads as TGTGCCAGCAGTCAGCTCACCACAGATACGCAGTATTTT. Residues: CASSQLTTDTQYF.

This clonotype turned up a few times. This chain joins TRBV7-2 and TRBJ2-2; 11 nucleotides line up with TRBD1. CDR3 length equals 16 residues. CDR1 and CDR2 (germline): SGHTA, FQGNSA. Trimming removed 5 bases from V and 3 bases from J; junction bases left unmatched: 5. The chain's CDR3 is CASSPGQGAYTGELFF. The CDR3 DNA sequence: TGTGCCAGCAGCCCCGGACAGGGGGCTTACACCGGGGAGCTGTTTTTT.

In its sample, this clonotype was seen a few times. This chain uses TRBV7-9 with TRBJ2-1; maybe TRBD1 (6 bases). This CDR3 has 12 residues. Per germline, CDR1 SEHNR and CDR2 FQNEAQ (reference sequence). V lost 5 bases and J lost 10, with 12 bases in between. CDR3 sequence reads: CASSGTGREQFF. DNA for the CDR3: TGTGCCAGCAGCGGTACAGGGAGAGAGCAGTTCTTC.

The rearrangement joins TRBV24-1 to TRBJ1-6, with no clear D. Per the germline V gene, CDR1 is KGHDR and CDR2 is SFDVKD. This CDR3 comprises 14 residues. Trimming cost V 2 bases and J 6 bases, with 7 bases left between them. The CDR3: CATSDSGSNSPLHF. The DNA for the CDR3 is TGTGCCACCAGTGATTCGGGGAGTAATTCACCCCTCCACTTT.

V usage is TRBV2 and J usage is TRBJ2-5; no clear D gene. Germline assignment: CDR1 SNHLY and CDR2 FYNNEI. This CDR3 has 14 residues. Trimming left V 4 bases short and J 1 base short, with 10 bases between. The CDR3: CASSANAVQETQYF. For the CDR3, the DNA is TGTGCCAGCAGTGCTAACGCGGTCCAAGAGACCCAGTACTTC.

This chain connects TRBV12-3 or TRBV12-4 to TRBJ2-2; D may be TRBD1 (6 bases). The CDR3 covers 14 residues. The ends were cut back, 8 bases at V and 4 bases at J, with 14 bases in the middle. CDR3 DNA: TGTGCCAGCTGGGGGCAGGCGTCCACCGGGGAGCTGTTTTTT. It encodes CASWGQASTGELFF.

The sample holds many counts of this clonotype. The V gene is TRBV6-5, the J gene TRBJ1-6; 7 nucleotides match TRBD1. CDR1 MNHEY and CDR2 SVGAGI come from the germline V gene. This CDR3 comprises 16 residues. V lost 0 bases and J lost 9; bases outside the gene matches: 8. This CDR3 reads CASSYSGQGGSSPLHF. The CDR3 nucleotides read TGTGCCAGCAGTTACTCGGGTCAGGGGGGGAGTTCACCCCTCCACTTT.

This clonotype was counted between two and nine times. This chain joins TRBV5-6 and TRBJ1-1; perhaps TRBD1 as D (6 bases). In germline, CDR1 is SGHDT, CDR2 YYEEEE. CDR3 length equals 17 residues. V lost 3 bases and J 1 base, leaving 19 bases between the germline ends. In nucleotides, the CDR3 is TGTGCCAGCAGCTGGGGGCCAGGGACGCCTCCGAACACTGAAGCTTTCTTT. Its protein product is CASSWGPGTPPNTEAFF.

CDR3 sequence (DNA): TGTGCCAGCAGCTTAGCCGTCAGAACGACTGAAGCTTTCTTT. Translating it yields CASSLAVRTTEAFF. The rearrangement uses TRBV7-8 and TRBJ1-1; D ambiguous. Germline CDR1 is SGHVS and CDR2 is FQNEAQ. This CDR3 region has 14 residues. Trimming cost V 0 bases and J 5 bases, with 10 bases left between them.

This clonotype was detected ten times or more. The rearrangement links TRBV6-1 to TRBJ2-3; D is ambiguous. Germline V CDR1 and CDR2: MNHNS, SASEGT. Trimming took 6 bases from V and 0 from J, leaving 13 bases between them. The CDR3 covers 15 residues. Here the CDR3 reads CASRGETSSTDTQYF. CDR3 nucleotides: TGTGCCAGCAGAGGAGAGACATCTAGCACAGATACGCAGTATTTT.

This clonotype was counted between two and nine times. V usage is TRBV24-1 and J usage is TRBJ2-1, with 9 bases aligning to TRBD1. CDR3 length: 16 residues. The germline V gene has CDR1 KGHDR and CDR2 SFDVKD. Trimming removed 1 base from V and 7 bases from J; junction bases left unmatched: 7. CDR3 protein: CATSDLRGQGLNEQFF. Here the CDR3 DNA reads TGTGCCACCAGTGATTTAAGGGGACAGGGATTAAATGAGCAGTTCTTC.

CDR3: CSAREGTDTEAFF. CDR3 nucleotide sequence: TGCAGTGCTAGAGAAGGGACGGACACTGAAGCTTTCTTT. The chain carries TRBV20-1 and TRBJ1-1; possibly TRBD1 for D (5 bases). This CDR3 comprises 13 residues. Trimming pared 0 bases from V and 3 bases from J, leaving 8 bases between. Germline lookup yields CDR1 DFQATT and CDR2 SNEGSKA (reference sequence).

This clonotype was seen ten or more times. The chain is built from TRBV7-2 and TRBJ1-5; the match to TRBD1 covers 7 bases. Germline loops: CDR1 SGHTA, CDR2 FQGNSA. The CDR3 is 14 amino acids. Trimming cost V 3 bases and J 9 bases; bases outside gene matches: 8. The CDR3 protein is CASSLDVRGGPQHF. The CDR3, as DNA: TGTGCCAGCAGCTTGGACGTCAGGGGGGGGCCCCAGCATTTT.

This clonotype was counted only a few times. The V and J genes are TRBV5-4 and TRBJ2-5; 8 positions agree with TRBD2. The CDR3 has 18 amino acids. The ends lost 0 bases at V and 1 base at J; junction bases unmatched: 11. CDR1 is SGHNT, CDR2 YYREEE, per germline (reference sequence). In DNA, the CDR3 is TGTGCCAGCAGCTTGGGTCTAGCGGGTACAGGACGCCAAGAGACCCAGTACTTC. Translation gives CASSLGLAGTGRQETQYF.

This clonotype was seen a few times. The chain is built from TRBV4-1 and TRBJ2-3, with D tentatively TRBD1 (5 bases). The CDR3 has 17 amino acids. V lost 1 base and J 2 bases, leaving 16 bases between the germline ends. Germline V gene lookup returns CDR1 MGHRA and CDR2 YSYEKL. CDR3 protein: CASSQGLVQGHTDTQYF. In DNA, the CDR3 is TGCGCCAGCAGCCAAGGGCTTGTGCAGGGTCACACAGATACGCAGTATTTT.

This clonotype was seen a handful of times. The CDR3 coding sequence is TGTGCCAGCAGGGGGGACCGATCGAACACTGAAGCTTTCTTT. It codes for CASRGDRSNTEAFF. J is TRBJ1-1 and V is TRBV12-3 or TRBV12-4; D is possibly TRBD1 (5 bases). The CDR3 is 14 amino acids. The ends were cut back, 6 bases at V and 1 base at J, with 12 bases in the middle.

The CDR3 loop is CASSLAPAGGAGGEQFF. The CDR3 DNA reads TGTGCCAGCAGCTTAGCCCCAGCGGGGGGGGCGGGTGGTGAGCAGTTCTTC. This chain links TRBV7-2 with TRBJ2-1, with 10 bases that match TRBD2. Germline V lookup: CDR1 SGHTA, CDR2 FQGNSA. V lost 0 bases to trimming and J lost 9 bases; unmatched junction nucleotides: 11. This CDR3 has 17 amino acids.